These 29 T cell receptor beta chains originate from one sample sequenced in a study of T cells expressing NK-cell markers. TCRdb reprocessed the 5' RACE reads and stores each CDR3 protein as one record, lacking DNA. Its listing shows a few hundred thousand distinct CDR3 sequences. Material for sequencing was blood T cells: a sorted CD56 or NKG2C T cell subset, CD4+ or CD8+ T cells, or bulk PBMC T cells (not recorded which). The receptors stem from a man aged 18-70 years in good health.

The chain combines TRBV20-1 with TRBJ2-7; the TCRdb D gene call, TRBD1, has no DNA to confirm it. The germline CDR1 and CDR2 sequences are DFQATT and SNEGSKA (reference sequence). The CDR3 runs 13 residues. This CDR3 reads CSGKGQGNYEQYF.

This chain's CDR3 is CASSATGNTEAFF. J is TRBJ1-1 and V is TRBV9; the D call of TRBD1 rests on TCRdb alone, since no DNA is present to check it. The germline gives CDR1 SGDLS, CDR2 YYNGEE. The CDR3 has 13 amino acids.

The rearrangement joins TRBV27 to TRBJ1-4; TCRdb lists TRBD1, though no DNA is available to test this call. This CDR3 is built from 14 residues. CDR1 is MNHEY, CDR2 SMNVEV, per germline (reference sequence). The CDR3 is CASRRTGGSGKLFF. Using reference TRBV27 and TRBJ1-4 for the parts outside the CDR3, the full variable domain is EAQVTQNPRYLITVTGKKLTVTCSQNMNHEYMSWYRQDPGLGLRQIYYSMNVEVTDKGDVPEGYKVSRKEKRNFPLILESPSPNQTSLYFCASRRTGGSGKLFFGSGTQLSVL.

The V and J genes are TRBV11-2 and TRBJ2-5; lacking DNA, the TRBD2 call made by TCRdb goes unchecked. This CDR3 has 15 residues. Germline V gene sequence: CDR1 SGHAT, CDR2 FQNNGV. This CDR3 is CASSLGLAGWETQYF.

V gene TRBV7-2 combines with J gene TRBJ2-3; without DNA, the TCRdb call of TRBD2 cannot be checked. From germline, CDR1 is SGHTA and CDR2 FQGNSA. This CDR3 comprises 16 residues. CDR3 protein: CASSLVGTSGTDTQYF.

V is TRBV6-5 and J is TRBJ2-5; as DNA is missing, the TRBD1 call by TCRdb cannot be tested. The CDR3 runs 15 residues. CDR1 and CDR2 from the germline V gene are MNHEY and SVGAGI. The CDR3 spells CASSFRGTGKRTQYF.

The chain links TRBV6-5 to TRBJ1-4; TCRdb selects TRBD1, and the lack of DNA leaves this call unchecked. Germline V CDR1 and CDR2: MNHEY, SVGAGI. This CDR3 is 14 amino acids long. CDR3 sequence reads: CASSYSQGYEKLFF.

The chain has TRBV27 and TRBJ2-1; TCRdb names TRBD2, which stays unverified in the absence of DNA. CDR1 and CDR2 from the germline V gene are MNHEY and SMNVEV (reference sequence). This CDR3 is built from 17 residues. CDR3 region: CASSSSGLAGVYNEQFF.

The chain uses TRBV6-5 and TRBJ2-3; TCRdb lists TRBD1, though no DNA is available to test this call. Looked up from germline, CDR1 is MNHEY and CDR2 is SVGAGI. CDR3 length equals 16 residues. CDR3 region: CASSYTGGAKEDTQYF.

This chain links TRBV9 with TRBJ2-1; the D call from TCRdb, TRBD2, cannot be confirmed without DNA. Germline values: CDR1 SGDLS, CDR2 YYNGEE. CDR3 length: 15 amino acids. The CDR3 reads CASSVAAGGQGEQFF.

The chain has TRBV28 and TRBJ1-4; the TRBD1 assignment by TCRdb is unverifiable without DNA. Germline loops: CDR1 MDHEN, CDR2 SYDVKM. The CDR3 totals 13 residues. The CDR3 spells CASSSGFWEKLFF.

The chain carries TRBV28 and TRBJ1-2. This CDR3 is built from 14 residues. Germline CDR1 and CDR2: MDHEN and SYDVKM. CDR3 protein: CASSLGLRAVGYTF.

The V gene is TRBV11-2, the J gene TRBJ2-5; the TCRdb call, TRBD2, lacks DNA for checking. CDR3 size: 18 residues. CDR1 is SGHAT, CDR2 FQNNGV, per germline. This chain's CDR3 is CASSRGLLAGVPGETQYF.

This chain joins TRBV20-1 and TRBJ2-5; TCRdb names TRBD1, which stays unverified in the absence of DNA. Per germline, CDR1 DFQATT and CDR2 SNEGSKA (reference sequence). The length of the CDR3 is 14 residues. The CDR3 sequence: CSARDRPPLSGQYF.

The V gene is TRBV29-1, the J gene TRBJ2-5; TCRdb indicates TRBD1, and absent DNA this call remains unverified. CDR3 length: 12 amino acids. Germline CDR1 and CDR2: SQVTM and ANQGSEA. The CDR3 is CSVEMGEETQYF.

The chain has TRBV12-3 or TRBV12-4 and TRBJ2-5; the TCRdb call, TRBD1, lacks DNA for checking. The CDR3 is 14 residues long. The CDR3 is CASSYHRAGETQYF.

This chain connects TRBV6-1 to TRBJ1-3; TCRdb reports TRBD1, a call that lacks DNA to check it against. The CDR3 runs to 17 residues. Looked up from germline, CDR1 is MNHNS and CDR2 is SASEGT. The CDR3 protein is CASNTRRQGKTGNTIYF.

The chain combines TRBV6-2 or TRBV6-3 with TRBJ2-2; TCRdb calls TRBD2, which cannot be checked without DNA. Germline V gene data show CDR1 as MNHEY and CDR2 as SVGEGT. CDR3 length: 15 residues. The chain's CDR3 is CASRRLAKNTGELFF.

This chain links TRBV2 with TRBJ1-2. This CDR3 is 12 amino acids long. CDR1 is SNHLY, CDR2 FYNNEI, per germline. The CDR3 here is CASMEGGYGYTF.

This chain joins TRBV6-1 and TRBJ2-1; TCRdb lists TRBD2, though no DNA is available to test this call. Germline V CDR1 and CDR2: MNHNS, SASEGT. The CDR3 contains 18 residues. CDR3 sequence: CASSHSLATSGSMGEQFF.

The J gene is TRBJ2-1, the V gene TRBV30. Per germline, CDR1 GTSNPN and CDR2 SVGIG (reference sequence). This CDR3 has 11 residues. CDR3 in amino acids: CAWTDYNEQFF. Based on the CDR3 plus reference TRBV30 and TRBJ2-1, the full variable domain is SQTIHQWPATLVQPVGSPLSLECTVEGTSNPNLYWYRQAAGRGLQLLFYSVGIGQISSEVPQNLSASRPQDRQFILSSKKLLLSDSGFYLCAWTDYNEQFFGPGTRLTVL.

J is TRBJ2-7 and V is TRBV14; TCRdb's D call of TRBD2 is untestable without DNA. Germline loops: CDR1 SGHDN, CDR2 FVKESK. This CDR3 comprises 15 residues. The CDR3: CASSPSGTPSYEQYF.

The gene calls are TRBV6-1 and TRBJ2-7; TCRdb's assignment of TRBD1 cannot be checked, as there is no DNA. Germline V lookup: CDR1 MNHNS, CDR2 SASEGT. The CDR3 consists of 15 residues. The CDR3 here is CASCKGQGRRNEQYF.

The chain couples TRBV27 to TRBJ2-5; TCRdb's D gene call, TRBD1, goes unchecked for lack of DNA. CDR1 is MNHEY and CDR2 is SMNVEV in the germline V gene (reference sequence). This CDR3 region has 13 residues. CDR3 region: CASGYRVQETQYF.

The rearrangement uses TRBV5-1 and TRBJ2-2. Germline V gives CDR1 SGHRS, CDR2 YFSETQ. The CDR3 runs 14 residues. The CDR3 loop reads CASMKGEYTGELFF.

The chain links TRBV7-2 to TRBJ2-5; TCRdb's assignment of TRBD2 cannot be checked, as there is no DNA. The length of the CDR3 is 16 residues. CDR1 and CDR2 from the germline V gene are SGHTA and FQGNSA. This CDR3 is CASTLGFGGGQETQYF.

This chain connects TRBV20-1 to TRBJ1-1. Germline V CDR1 and CDR2: DFQATT, SNEGSKA (reference sequence). The CDR3 has 15 residues. CDR3 in amino acids: CSARDPGPMNTEAFF.

This rearrangement joins TRBV14 to TRBJ2-3; TCRdb's assignment of TRBD2 cannot be checked, as there is no DNA. The germline CDR1 and CDR2 sequences are SGHDN and FVKESK. This CDR3 is 16 amino acids long. This chain's CDR3 is CASSQPLAGPPYTQYF.

This chain uses TRBV3-1 with TRBJ2-1; no DNA is available, so the TRBD1 call from TCRdb remains unchecked. Looked up from germline, CDR1 is LGHDT and CDR2 is YNNKEL (reference sequence). CDR3 length: 17 residues. This CDR3 reads CASSHNPRGRAYNEQFF.